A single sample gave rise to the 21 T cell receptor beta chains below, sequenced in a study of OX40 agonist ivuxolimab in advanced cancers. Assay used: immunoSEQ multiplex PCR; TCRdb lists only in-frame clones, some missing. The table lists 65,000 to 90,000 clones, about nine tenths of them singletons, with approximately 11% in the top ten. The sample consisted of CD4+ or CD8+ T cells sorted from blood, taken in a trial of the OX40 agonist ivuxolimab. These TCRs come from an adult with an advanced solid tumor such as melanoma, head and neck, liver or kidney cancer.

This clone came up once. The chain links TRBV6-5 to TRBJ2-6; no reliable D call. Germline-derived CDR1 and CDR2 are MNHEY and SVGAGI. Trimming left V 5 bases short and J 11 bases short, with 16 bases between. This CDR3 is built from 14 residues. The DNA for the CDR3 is TGTGCCAGCAGTCCGGGTGAGGATTTGCACGTCCTGACTTTC. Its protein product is CASSPGEDLHVLTF.

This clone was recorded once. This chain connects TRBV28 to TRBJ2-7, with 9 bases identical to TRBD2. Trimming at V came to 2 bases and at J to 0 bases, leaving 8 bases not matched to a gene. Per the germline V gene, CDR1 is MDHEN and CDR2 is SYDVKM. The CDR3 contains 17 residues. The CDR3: CASSLMAGGLTSYEQYF. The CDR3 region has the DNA TGTGCCAGCAGTTTAATGGCGGGAGGGCTAACCTCCTACGAGCAGTACTTC.

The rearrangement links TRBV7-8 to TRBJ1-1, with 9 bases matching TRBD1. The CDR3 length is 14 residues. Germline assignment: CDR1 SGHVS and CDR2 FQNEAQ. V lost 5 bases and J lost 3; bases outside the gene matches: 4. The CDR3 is CASSTDRGYTEAFF. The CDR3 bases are TGTGCCAGCAGCACGGACAGGGGTTACACTGAAGCTTTCTTT. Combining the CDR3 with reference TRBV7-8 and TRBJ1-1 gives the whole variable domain GAGVSQSPRYKVAKRGQDVALRCDPISGHVSLFWYQQALGQGPEFLTYFQNEAQLDKSGLPSDRFFAERPEGSVSTLKIQRTQQEDSAVYLCASSTDRGYTEAFFGQGTRLTVV.

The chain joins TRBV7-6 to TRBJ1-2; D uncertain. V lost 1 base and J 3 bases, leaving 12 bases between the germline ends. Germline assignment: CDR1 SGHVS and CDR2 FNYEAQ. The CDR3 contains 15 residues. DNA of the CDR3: TGTGCCAGCAGCTTAGTAGCCGAAGGTGACTATGGCTACACCTTC. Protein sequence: CASSLVAEGDYGYTF.

CDR3 sequence (DNA): TGCGCCAGCAGCCAAGAGCTGAACTCCTACAATGAGCAGTTCTTC. Translated: CASSQELNSYNEQFF. The V call is TRBV4-1, the J call TRBJ2-1, with D unresolved. Trimming cost V 0 bases and J 0 bases, with 6 bases left between them. The CDR3 length is 15 residues. CDR1 is MGHRA and CDR2 is YSYEKL in the germline V gene.

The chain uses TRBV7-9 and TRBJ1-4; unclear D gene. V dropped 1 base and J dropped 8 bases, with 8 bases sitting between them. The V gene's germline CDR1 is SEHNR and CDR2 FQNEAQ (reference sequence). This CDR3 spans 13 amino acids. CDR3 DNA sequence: TGTGCCAGCAGCTTAGGGGTCGAGGAAAAACTGTTTTTT. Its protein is CASSLGVEEKLFF.

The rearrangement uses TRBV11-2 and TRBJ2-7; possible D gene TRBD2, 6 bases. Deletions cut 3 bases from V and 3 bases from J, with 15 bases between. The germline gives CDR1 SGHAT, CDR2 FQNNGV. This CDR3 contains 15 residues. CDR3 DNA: TGTGCCAGCAGCTTCGGCGGGGCAGACTTCTACGAGCAGTACTTC. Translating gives CASSFGGADFYEQYF.

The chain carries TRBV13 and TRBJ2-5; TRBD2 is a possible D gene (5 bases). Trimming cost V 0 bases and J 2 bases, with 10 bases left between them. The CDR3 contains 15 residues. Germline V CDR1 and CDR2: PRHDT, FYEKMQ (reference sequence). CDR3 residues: CASSLGLGLQETQYF. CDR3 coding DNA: TGTGCCAGCAGCTTAGGCCTTGGACTGCAAGAGACCCAGTACTTC.

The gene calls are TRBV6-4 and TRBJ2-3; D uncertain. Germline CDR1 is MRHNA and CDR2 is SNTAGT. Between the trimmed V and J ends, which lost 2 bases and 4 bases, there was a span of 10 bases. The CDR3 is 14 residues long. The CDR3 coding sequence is TGTGCCAGCAGTGACCAGGTATCTGCAGATACGCAGTATTTT. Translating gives CASSDQVSADTQYF.

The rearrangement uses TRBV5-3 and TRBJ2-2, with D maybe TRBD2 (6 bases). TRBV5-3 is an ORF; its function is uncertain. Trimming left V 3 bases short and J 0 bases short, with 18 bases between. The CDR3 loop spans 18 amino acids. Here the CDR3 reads CARSYGTLPPTNTGELFF. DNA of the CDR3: TGTGCCAGAAGCTATGGGACTCTCCCACCCACGAACACCGGGGAGCTGTTTTTT.

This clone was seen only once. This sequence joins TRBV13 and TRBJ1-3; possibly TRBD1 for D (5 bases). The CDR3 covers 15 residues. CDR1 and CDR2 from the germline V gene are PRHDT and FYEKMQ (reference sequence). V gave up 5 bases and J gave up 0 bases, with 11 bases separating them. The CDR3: CASSPGHISGNTIYF. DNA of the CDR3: TGTGCCAGCAGCCCGGGGCATATCTCTGGAAACACCATATATTTT.

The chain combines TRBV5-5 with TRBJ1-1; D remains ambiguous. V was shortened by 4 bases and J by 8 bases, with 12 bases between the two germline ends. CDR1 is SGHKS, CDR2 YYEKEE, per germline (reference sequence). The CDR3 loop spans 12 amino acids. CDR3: CASSPRGSEAFF. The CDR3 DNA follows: TGTGCCAGCAGCCCGCGAGGGTCCGAAGCTTTCTTT.

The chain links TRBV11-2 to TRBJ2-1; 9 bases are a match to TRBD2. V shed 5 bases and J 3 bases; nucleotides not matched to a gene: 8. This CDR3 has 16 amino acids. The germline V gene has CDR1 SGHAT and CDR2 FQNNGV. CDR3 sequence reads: CASSHIAGVVYNEQFF. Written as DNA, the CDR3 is TGTGCCAGCAGCCACATAGCGGGAGTAGTCTACAATGAGCAGTTCTTC.

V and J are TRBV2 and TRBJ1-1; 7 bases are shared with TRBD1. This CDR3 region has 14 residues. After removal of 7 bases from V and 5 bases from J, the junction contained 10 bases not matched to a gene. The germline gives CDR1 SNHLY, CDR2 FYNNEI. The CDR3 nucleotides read TGTGCCAGCAAGAAACAGGGGCTGTATACTGAAGCTTTCTTT. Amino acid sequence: CASKKQGLYTEAFF.

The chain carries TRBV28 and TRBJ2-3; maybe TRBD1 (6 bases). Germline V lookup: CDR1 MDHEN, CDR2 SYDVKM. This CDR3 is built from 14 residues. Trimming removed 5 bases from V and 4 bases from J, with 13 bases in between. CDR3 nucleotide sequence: TGTGCCAGCAGTCCCCACAGGGCTGCAGATACGCAGTATTTT. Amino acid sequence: CASSPHRAADTQYF.

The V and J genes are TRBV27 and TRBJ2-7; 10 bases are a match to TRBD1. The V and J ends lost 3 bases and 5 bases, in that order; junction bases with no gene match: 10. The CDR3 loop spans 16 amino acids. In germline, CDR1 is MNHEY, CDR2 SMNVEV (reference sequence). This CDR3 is CASSLSPGTGVHEQYF. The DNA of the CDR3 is TGTGCCAGCAGTTTGAGTCCAGGGACAGGGGTCCACGAGCAGTACTTC.

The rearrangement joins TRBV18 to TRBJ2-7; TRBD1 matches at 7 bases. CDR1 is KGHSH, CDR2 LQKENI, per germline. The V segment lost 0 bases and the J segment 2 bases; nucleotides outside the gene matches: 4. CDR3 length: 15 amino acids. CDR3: CASSPPGDRTYEQYF. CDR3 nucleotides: TGTGCCAGCTCACCACCAGGGGACAGAACCTACGAGCAGTACTTC.

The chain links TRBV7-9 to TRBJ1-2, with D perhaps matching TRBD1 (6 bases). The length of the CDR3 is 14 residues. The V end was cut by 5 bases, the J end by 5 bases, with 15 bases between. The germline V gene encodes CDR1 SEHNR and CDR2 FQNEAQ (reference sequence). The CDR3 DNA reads TGTGCCAGCAGCCCCGGACAGTGGTGGTATGGCTACACCTTC. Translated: CASSPGQWWYGYTF.

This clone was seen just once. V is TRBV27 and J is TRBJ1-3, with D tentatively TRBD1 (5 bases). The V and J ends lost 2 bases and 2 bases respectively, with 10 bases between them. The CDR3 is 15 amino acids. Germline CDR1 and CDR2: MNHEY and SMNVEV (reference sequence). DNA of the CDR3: TGTGCCAGCAGTTTACGGTGGGGCCCTGGAAACACCATATATTTT. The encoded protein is CASSLRWGPGNTIYF.

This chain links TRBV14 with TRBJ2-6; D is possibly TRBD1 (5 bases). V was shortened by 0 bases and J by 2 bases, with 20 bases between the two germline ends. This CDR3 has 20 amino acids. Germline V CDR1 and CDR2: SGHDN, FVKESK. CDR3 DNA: TGTGCCAGCAGCCAAGATACCCTGTGGCAGGGTTTCGCTGGGGCCAACGTCCTGACTTTC. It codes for CASSQDTLWQGFAGANVLTF.

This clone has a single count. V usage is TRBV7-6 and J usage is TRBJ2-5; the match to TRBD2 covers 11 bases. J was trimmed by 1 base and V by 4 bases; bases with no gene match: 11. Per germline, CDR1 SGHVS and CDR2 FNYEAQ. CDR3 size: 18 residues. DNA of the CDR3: TGTGCCAGCAGCTCACCTCCGGGACTAGCGGTACTCCAAGAGACCCAGTACTTC. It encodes CASSSPPGLAVLQETQYF.